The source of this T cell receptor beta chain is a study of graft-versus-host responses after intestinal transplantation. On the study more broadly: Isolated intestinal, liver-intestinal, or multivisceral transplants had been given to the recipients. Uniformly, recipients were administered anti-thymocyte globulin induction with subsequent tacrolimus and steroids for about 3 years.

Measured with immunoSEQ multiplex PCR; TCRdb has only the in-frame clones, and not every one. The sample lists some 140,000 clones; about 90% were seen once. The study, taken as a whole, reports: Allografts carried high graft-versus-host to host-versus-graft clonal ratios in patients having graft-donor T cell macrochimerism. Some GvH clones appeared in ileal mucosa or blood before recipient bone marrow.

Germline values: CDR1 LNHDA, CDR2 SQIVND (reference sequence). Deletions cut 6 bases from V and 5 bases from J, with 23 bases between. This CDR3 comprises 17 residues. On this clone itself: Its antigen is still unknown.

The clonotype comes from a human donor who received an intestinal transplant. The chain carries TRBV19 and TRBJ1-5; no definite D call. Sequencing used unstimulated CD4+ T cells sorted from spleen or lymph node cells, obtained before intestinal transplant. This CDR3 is CASSLHEGIGRDQPQHF. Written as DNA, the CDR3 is TGTGCCAGTAGCCTTCACGAGGGCATAGGGAGAGATCAGCCCCAGCATTTT.